Each of the 24 T cell receptor beta chains below was sequenced from the same sample in a study of blood T cell repertoires in COVID-19. The table came from immunoSEQ multiplex PCR; TCRdb's copy has only in-frame clones and leaves some out. The sample shows approximately 260,000 clones, roughly 88% of them seen only once. The specimen was PBMCs or T cells enriched from blood (not recorded which). These receptors were obtained from a woman aged 40 to 50 with acute COVID-19.

V and J are TRBV14 and TRBJ2-1, with D possibly TRBD1 on 5 matching bases. The V gene lost 1 base and the J gene lost 0 bases, with 16 bases spanning the gap. Germline V lookup: CDR1 SGHDN, CDR2 FVKESK. The CDR3 totals 18 residues. The CDR3 DNA is TGTGCCAGCAGCCAAGTCCGGAACAGGAAAAGCTCCTACAATGAGCAGTTCTTC. The encoded protein is CASSQVRNRKSSYNEQFF.

The V and J genes are TRBV5-6 and TRBJ1-2; 7 bases map to TRBD1. Germline loops: CDR1 SGHDT, CDR2 YYEEEE. Unmatched junction bases numbered 0, after V lost 0 bases and J lost 7 bases. This CDR3 spans 12 amino acids. The DNA of the CDR3 is TGTGCCAGCAGCTTGGGACAGGGTGGCTACACCTTC. The encoded protein is CASSLGQGGYTF.

The chain uses TRBV6-6 and TRBJ2-2; 8 nucleotides match TRBD1. V dropped 7 bases and J dropped 6; count of bases not matched to a gene: 22. CDR1 and CDR2 from the germline V gene are MNHNY and SVGAGI (reference sequence). There are 19 residues in the CDR3. CDR3 amino acids: CASNRRQGPGGGISGELFF. The CDR3 DNA reads as TGTGCCAGCAATCGTCGACAGGGGCCCGGGGGCGGGATTTCCGGGGAGCTGTTTTTT.

V is TRBV2 and J is TRBJ1-2; a weak D match, TRBD1 (6 bases). The length of the CDR3 is 16 residues. V dropped 7 bases and J dropped 3 bases, with 21 bases sitting between them. From germline, CDR1 is SNHLY and CDR2 FYNNEI. The CDR3 nucleotides read TGTGCCAGCAACCCACGGGGGGCCGCGATGGACTATGGCTACACCTTC. The encoded protein is CASNPRGAAMDYGYTF.

The chain uses TRBV9 and TRBJ2-1, with TRBD1 matching 8 bases. Germline CDR1 and CDR2: SGDLS and YYNGEE. Trimming removed 0 bases from V and 7 bases from J; junction bases left unmatched: 9. This CDR3 has 16 residues. This chain's CDR3 is CASSVVGTGLTNEQFF. CDR3 coding DNA: TGTGCCAGCAGCGTAGTTGGGACAGGTTTGACGAATGAGCAGTTCTTC.

The V and J genes are TRBV24-1 and TRBJ2-2; D is undetermined. Between the trimmed V and J ends, which lost 2 bases and 3 bases, there was a span of 12 bases. Germline CDR1 reads KGHDR; CDR2 reads SFDVKD. The CDR3 spans 16 residues. The chain's CDR3 is CATSDSVRSYTGELFF. The DNA for the CDR3 is TGTGCCACCAGTGATTCCGTCCGGTCCTACACCGGGGAGCTGTTTTTT.

The CDR3 is CASSRDSIYEKLFF. The CDR3 nucleotides are TGTGCCAGCAGCCGGGACAGCATATACGAAAAACTGTTTTTT. The gene calls are TRBV7-2 and TRBJ1-4, with 7 bases that match TRBD1. The CDR3 is 14 residues long. V lost 5 bases and J lost 8; bases outside the gene matches: 8. The germline V gene has CDR1 SGHTA and CDR2 FQGNSA.

The chain is built from TRBV18 and TRBJ2-7, with 13 bases lining up with TRBD2. The CDR3 has 16 amino acids. Losses at the gene ends were 1 base for V and 7 bases for J; bases not matched to a gene: 7. CDR1 and CDR2 (germline): KGHSH, LQKENI. CDR3 DNA: TGTGCCAGCTCACCACAGGGGACTAGCGGGATGGAAGAGCAGTACGTC. It codes for CASSPQGTSGMEEQYV.

A few counts support this clone. This sequence joins TRBV28 and TRBJ1-3, with a weak D call TRBD1 (5 bases). Looked up from germline, CDR1 is MDHEN and CDR2 is SYDVKM. V lost 10 bases and J lost 2, with 12 bases in between. This CDR3 spans 13 amino acids. DNA for the CDR3: TGTGCCACATCCCGGGGGGCTGGAAACACCATATATTTT. Translation: CATSRGAGNTIYF.

V and J are TRBV21-1 and TRBJ2-7; the D call of TRBD2 is as the table states it, not checked on the DNA. TRBV21-1 is described as a pseudogene. There are 15 residues in the CDR3. The CDR3 region is CASSKENSGRSEQYV. CDR3 in DNA: TGTGCCAGCAGCAAAGAAAATAGCGGGAGAAGCGAGCAGTACGTC.

This clone was recorded a few times. The chain employs TRBV4-3 and TRBJ2-3; maybe TRBD1 (6 bases). V was shortened by 0 bases and J by 2 bases, with 21 bases between the two germline ends. Germline assignment: CDR1 LGHNA and CDR2 YSLEER. The CDR3 runs 19 residues. CDR3 protein: CASSQDGPAGDKFTDTQYF. The CDR3 coding sequence is TGCGCCAGCAGCCAAGATGGGCCCGCAGGGGATAAATTCACAGATACGCAGTATTTT.

V and J are TRBV10-3 and TRBJ2-7; TRBD1 matches at 7 bases. Trimming cost V 3 bases and J 0 bases; bases outside gene matches: 2. This CDR3 is 14 amino acids long. CDR1 and CDR2 from the germline V gene are ENHRY and SYGVKD. The CDR3: CAISDGDSSYEQYV. The CDR3 DNA is TGTGCCATCAGTGACGGGGACAGCTCCTACGAGCAGTACGTC.

The chain joins TRBV29-1 to TRBJ1-2; no definite D call. The CDR3 loop spans 14 amino acids. The V end was cut by 4 bases, the J end by 2 bases, with 14 bases between. Looked up from germline, CDR1 is SQVTM and CDR2 is ANQGSEA. In nucleotides, the CDR3 is TGCAGCGTTGTGGCGCGGCACTCCAACTATGGCTACACCTTC. It encodes CSVVARHSNYGYTF. The complete variable domain, with remaining parts taken from reference TRBV29-1 and TRBJ1-2, reads SAVISQKPSRDICQRGTSLTIQCQVDSQVTMMFWYRQQPGQSLTLIATANQGSEATYESGFVIDKFPISRPNLTFSTLTVSNMSPEDSSIYLCSVVARHSNYGYTFGSGTRLTVV.

The rearrangement joins TRBV9 to TRBJ2-1; D is perhaps TRBD2 (6 bases). The germline V gene has CDR1 SGDLS and CDR2 YYNGEE. V was shortened by 0 bases and J by 12 bases, with 16 bases between the two germline ends. This CDR3 is built from 14 residues. CDR3 DNA: TGTGCCAGCAGCGTAGTTGCGGGATCTGTGAGGCAGTTCTTC. As protein: CASSVVAGSVRQFF.

V is TRBV24-1 and J is TRBJ2-1; TRBD2 might be the D (5 bases). The V end was cut by 0 bases, the J end by 5 bases, with 10 bases between. The V gene's germline CDR1 is KGHDR and CDR2 SFDVKD. The CDR3 spans 15 residues. This chain's CDR3 is CATSDLGETNNEQFF. CDR3 coding DNA: TGTGCCACCAGTGATTTGGGGGAGACGAACAATGAGCAGTTCTTC.

This clone has only one observation. CDR3 DNA: TGTGCCAGCAGTGCCGACAGGGGGCGCTTTGGTGAAAAACTGTTTTTT. It specifies CASSADRGRFGEKLFF. The rearrangement links TRBV6-1 to TRBJ1-4; 10 nucleotides agree with TRBD1. This CDR3 contains 16 residues. After removal of 4 bases from V and 7 bases from J, the junction contained 9 bases not matched to a gene. Germline V lookup: CDR1 MNHNS, CDR2 SASEGT.

The rearrangement joins TRBV10-3 to TRBJ2-1; the D is unclear. V dropped 0 bases and J dropped 15 bases, with 18 bases sitting between them. Germline V CDR1 and CDR2: ENHRY, SYGVKD. This CDR3 has 14 residues. The CDR3 loop reads CAISESNIPGQAFF. The CDR3 DNA reads TGTGCCATCAGTGAGTCGAATATCCCTGGCCAGGCGTTCTTC.

The chain is built from TRBV11-2 and TRBJ2-4; 11 positions match TRBD1. This CDR3 has 14 amino acids. Germline values: CDR1 SGHAT, CDR2 FQNNGV. J lost 8 bases, V lost 1 base, and 1 base had no gene match. This CDR3 reads CASSLGGQGDIQYF. CDR3 nucleotides: TGTGCCAGCAGCTTAGGGGGACAGGGGGACATTCAGTACTTC.

The chain joins TRBV5-1 to TRBJ1-1; a possible D gene is TRBD1 (5 bases). The germline V gene encodes CDR1 SGHRS and CDR2 YFSETQ. V lost 1 base and J lost 1, with 17 bases in between. The CDR3 runs to 17 residues. Written as DNA, the CDR3 is TGCGCCAGCAGCTTGATGACAGATGCCTTTAGGAACACTGAAGCTTTCTTT. It is translated as CASSLMTDAFRNTEAFF. Looking up the rest from reference TRBV5-1 and TRBJ1-1 gives the full variable domain: KAGVTQTPRYLIKTRGQQVTLSCSPISGHRSVSWYQQTPGQGLQFLFEYFSETQRNKGNFPGRFSGRQFSNSRSEMNVSTLELGDSALYLCASSLMTDAFRNTEAFFGQGTRLTVV.

The chain combines TRBV4-1 with TRBJ1-1, with a weak D call TRBD1 (5 bases). The CDR3 is 15 residues long. Germline V gene data show CDR1 as MGHRA and CDR2 as YSYEKL. Trimming pared 1 base from V and 4 bases from J, leaving 13 bases between. The CDR3 region has the DNA TGCGCCAGCAGCCAAGGCGTCCCCGGGGGCACTGAAGCTTTCTTT. Translation gives CASSQGVPGGTEAFF.

V gene TRBV10-3 combines with J gene TRBJ2-1, with 9 bases that match TRBD2. Germline V gene lookup returns CDR1 ENHRY and CDR2 SYGVKD. The CDR3 loop spans 14 amino acids. Trimming cost V 3 bases and J 9 bases; bases outside gene matches: 6. The CDR3: CAISDGTSKSEQFF. In DNA, the CDR3 is TGTGCCATCAGTGATGGGACTAGCAAGAGTGAGCAGTTCTTC.

The gene calls are TRBV6-1 and TRBJ2-7, with D maybe TRBD2 (6 bases). Germline loops: CDR1 MNHNS, CDR2 SASEGT. V was shortened by 0 bases and J by 7 bases, with 10 bases between the two germline ends. The CDR3 totals 13 residues. The CDR3 DNA reads as TGTGCCAGCAGTGAAGCGGGGCGGGAAGAGCAGTACTTC. Protein product: CASSEAGREEQYF.

The chain carries TRBV3-1 (or the pseudogene TRBV3-2) and TRBJ2-7, with D perhaps TRBD2 (6 bases). V shed 4 bases and J shed 2 bases, with 12 bases lying between them. This CDR3 is built from 14 residues. Looked up from germline, CDR1 is LGHDT and CDR2 is YNNKEL (reference sequence). CDR3 DNA: TGTGCCAGCAGCCCGGGGACGGGGGCCTACGAGCAGTACTTC. It translates to CASSPGTGAYEQYF.

This clone has only a few counts. V usage is TRBV6-1 and J usage is TRBJ2-7; 10 nucleotides match TRBD2. The CDR3 covers 15 residues. V shed 2 bases and J 6 bases; nucleotides not matched to a gene: 7. Germline V gives CDR1 MNHNS, CDR2 SASEGT. The CDR3 sequence: CASSELAGVGAEQYV. The CDR3 region has the DNA TGTGCCAGCAGTGAACTAGCGGGAGTTGGGGCCGAGCAGTACGTC.